There are many counts of the clone carrying this TCR beta chain. This sample stems from a study of T cells after yellow fever vaccination. With 5 bases removed from V and 8 bases from J, the gap between germline ends came to 16 bases. Germline lookup yields CDR1 MGHRA and CDR2 YSYEKL. This CDR3 has 15 residues. TCRdb re-called the 5' RACE reads with MiXCR, one entry per CDR3 protein. The table lists 250,000 to 400,000 distinct CDR3 sequences, 3.5% to 4.5% of them singletons, with just under 20% in the top ten. V is TRBV4-1 and J is TRBJ1-6; tentative D call: TRBD1 (5 bases). The input for sequencing was PBMCs, taken 15 days after the yellow fever booster vaccination. This clonotype was sampled from a man between 18 and 29 years old who received the YFV17D yellow fever vaccine. The CDR3 region is CASSSSSAGHSPLHF. CDR3 DNA: TGCGCCAGCAGCAGCTCGTCGGCAGGGCATTCACCCCTCCACTTT.